The 18 T cell receptor beta chains below were found in one sample sequenced in a study of circulating CD8 cells and anti-PD-1 response in melanoma. From live CD3+CD8+TCRalphabeta+ cells, four PD-1 and/or TIGIT subsets were sorted. TCR libraries were prepared from roughly 14 ng of total RNA with the QIAseq Immune Repertoire TCR panel. TCRdb reprocessed the reads with MiXCR, giving one entry per CDR3 protein. The data hold about 420 distinct CDR3 sequences, with about 6.7% observed a single time. The sample was CD8+ T cells from PBMCs, taken at baseline or after one month of anti-PD-1 therapy (not recorded which). Receptors originate from a human donor with melanoma.

This clonotype appeared a few times. This chain joins TRBV19 and TRBJ1-2; TRBD1 agrees at 9 bases. CDR1 and CDR2 (germline): LNHDA, SQIVND (reference sequence). CDR3 size: 14 residues. Trimming took 1 base from V and 5 from J; bases not matched to a gene: 2. The chain's CDR3 is CASSIGGTGYGYTF. CDR3 DNA: TGTGCCAGTAGTATAGGAGGGACAGGGTATGGCTACACCTTC. Variable domain in full (rest from reference TRBV19 and TRBJ1-2): DGGITQSPKYLFRKEGQNVTLSCEQNLNHDAMYWYRQDPGQGLRLIYYSQIVNDFQKGDIAEGYSVSREKKESFPLTVTSAQKNPTAFYLCASSIGGTGYGYTFGSGTRLTVV.

The count of this clonotype is one. V usage is TRBV4-3 and J usage is TRBJ2-7, with 10 nucleotides matching TRBD1. Germline assignment: CDR1 LGHNA and CDR2 YSLEER. CDR3 length equals 16 residues. CDR3 sequence: CASGQDAIGQGDEQYV. The CDR3 nucleotides are TGCGCCAGCGGCCAAGACGCCATAGGACAGGGGGACGAGCAGTACGTC.

Relative to its sample, this clonotype is medium-sized. The CDR3 here is CASSLDYREVVPDEKLFF. DNA for the CDR3: TGTGCCAGCAGCTTAGACTACAGGGAGGTCGTCCCTGATGAAAAACTGTTTTTT. The chain has TRBV7-2 and TRBJ1-4; D is possibly TRBD1 (6 bases). The germline V gene has CDR1 SGHTA and CDR2 FQGNSA. The CDR3 spans 18 residues. The V end lost 1 base, the J end lost 6 bases, and 21 bases lay between the germline ends.

This clonotype ranks as medium-sized. The V call is TRBV2, the J call TRBJ2-7; D not certain. V was pared by 3 bases and J by 0 bases, with 9 bases between. CDR3 length equals 14 residues. CDR1 SNHLY and CDR2 FYNNEI come from the germline V gene. As DNA, the CDR3 is TGTGCCAGCAGTGATGCGGTCGTCTCCTACGAGCAGTACTTC. The encoded protein is CASSDAVVSYEQYF.

By frequency in the sample, this clonotype is medium-sized. This chain joins TRBV2 and TRBJ2-1; D not certain. The CDR3 covers 11 residues. V was trimmed by 7 bases and J by 9 bases, leaving 10 bases between them. From germline, CDR1 is SNHLY and CDR2 FYNNEI. The DNA of the CDR3 is TGTGCCAGCAACAGCTTGATTGAGCAGTTCTTC. Its protein product is CASNSLIEQFF.

This clonotype is medium-sized by share. This chain links TRBV9 with TRBJ2-1; D gene unclear. Germline-derived CDR1 and CDR2 are SGDLS and YYNGEE. CDR3 size: 12 residues. V shed 2 bases and J shed 8 bases, with 8 bases lying between them. CDR3 in DNA: TGTGCCAGCAGCGTCTTAGCAGATGAGCAGTTCTTC. Translated, it gives CASSVLADEQFF.

By share, this clonotype counts as medium-sized. The chain links TRBV27 to TRBJ1-5; D is ambiguous. Trimming shortened V by 3 bases and J by 3 bases, and 12 bases separated the two germline ends. The germline V gene has CDR1 MNHEY and CDR2 SMNVEV (reference sequence). The CDR3 loop spans 15 amino acids. CDR3: CASSFSTELNQPQHF. CDR3 DNA sequence: TGTGCCAGCAGTTTTTCTACAGAACTCAATCAGCCCCAGCATTTT.

This clonotype is medium-sized within its sample. The V call is TRBV19, the J call TRBJ2-7; 11 positions agree with TRBD1. V lost 2 bases, J lost 3 bases, and 9 bases stayed unmatched. The CDR3 consists of 17 residues. CDR1 and CDR2 from the germline V gene are LNHDA and SQIVND (reference sequence). The CDR3, as DNA: TGTGCCAGTAGTATATACCCGGGACAGGGGGGGTACTACGAGCAGTACTTC. Translated: CASSIYPGQGGYYEQYF.

By share, this clonotype ranks as large. The chain joins TRBV19 to TRBJ1-2; D uncertain. This CDR3 region has 12 residues. Germline assignment: CDR1 LNHDA and CDR2 SQIVND (reference sequence). Trimming cost V 3 bases and J 5 bases, with 7 bases left between them. In DNA form, the CDR3 reads TGTGCCAGTAGTATCGGACGGTATGGCTACACCTTC. It encodes CASSIGRYGYTF.

This clonotype is classed as large. The chain employs TRBV20-1 and TRBJ1-1; TRBD1 matches 7 bases. This CDR3 comprises 12 residues. CDR1 and CDR2 from the germline V gene are DFQATT and SNEGSKA (reference sequence). The CDR3 DNA sequence: TGCAGAGTCCGACAGGGAGCCACTGAAGCTTTCTTT. Translation: CRVRQGATEAFF.

This rearrangement joins TRBV7-2 to TRBJ2-5; tentatively, D is TRBD1 (5 bases). Trimming shortened V by 3 bases and J by 0 bases, and 23 bases separated the two germline ends. CDR3 length equals 19 residues. CDR1 is SGHTA, CDR2 FQGNSA, per germline. The CDR3 loop is CASSFRVRSPRPYQETQYF. DNA of the CDR3: TGTGCCAGCAGCTTCAGGGTTCGATCCCCTCGGCCGTACCAAGAGACCCAGTACTTC.

By sample fraction, this clonotype is medium-sized. The chain is built from TRBV18 and TRBJ2-3; 9 bases agree with TRBD1. Trimming took 4 bases from V and 0 from J; bases not matched to a gene: 8. This CDR3 has 17 amino acids. CDR1 is KGHSH, CDR2 LQKENI, per germline. The CDR3 coding sequence is TGTGCCAGCTCACAGAATCTACAGGGGGCGAGCACAGATACGCAGTATTTT. Translated, it gives CASSQNLQGASTDTQYF.

This clonotype ranks as medium-sized. The chain uses TRBV29-1 and TRBJ2-7; D is possibly TRBD2 (6 bases). V shed 6 bases and J shed 3 bases, with 12 bases lying between them. From germline, CDR1 is SQVTM and CDR2 ANQGSEA. The CDR3 has 12 residues. The CDR3 DNA is TGCAGCGTGGGGGGTCCGGGCTACGAGCAGTACTTC. Translation: CSVGGPGYEQYF.

By share, this clonotype counts as medium-sized. The chain carries TRBV5-4 and TRBJ1-4; TRBD1 matches at 7 bases. Losses at the gene ends were 3 bases for V and 6 bases for J; bases not matched to a gene: 8. CDR3 length equals 15 residues. The germline V gene encodes CDR1 SGHNT and CDR2 YYREEE (reference sequence). Here the CDR3 reads CASSSNRGIDEKLFF. In nucleotides, the CDR3 is TGTGCCAGCAGCTCCAACAGGGGTATAGATGAAAAACTGTTTTTT.

This clonotype was counted a few times. The chain couples TRBV5-1 to TRBJ2-7; 7 bases are shared with TRBD1. Germline loops: CDR1 SGHRS, CDR2 YFSETQ. The CDR3 covers 16 residues. The V segment lost 1 base and the J segment 5 bases; nucleotides outside the gene matches: 12. CDR3 DNA sequence: TGCGCCAGCAGCTTGAATGGGATGGGGACAGAAGACGAGCAGTACTTC. This gives the protein CASSLNGMGTEDEQYF.

By proportion, this clonotype is hyperexpanded. The CDR3 bases are TGTGCCAGCAGAACAGGCAACTCCTACGAGCAGTACTTC. Translation: CASRTGNSYEQYF. This rearrangement joins TRBV5-5 to TRBJ2-7; the D gene is possibly TRBD1 (5 bases). Trimming cost V 5 bases and J 0 bases, with 9 bases left between them. Germline CDR1 and CDR2: SGHKS and YYEKEE (reference sequence). This CDR3 spans 13 amino acids.

In its sample, this clonotype is large. The chain uses TRBV2 and TRBJ1-5; no clear D. Germline-derived CDR1 and CDR2 are SNHLY and FYNNEI. The V and J ends lost 0 bases and 7 bases respectively, with 10 bases between them. The CDR3 consists of 14 residues. Here the CDR3 reads CASSEAIGNQPQHF. In DNA form, the CDR3 reads TGTGCCAGCAGTGAAGCGATTGGGAACCAGCCCCAGCATTTT.

This clonotype is termed medium-sized (0.01 to 0.1%). This sequence joins TRBV6-5 and TRBJ1-2; D unclear. This CDR3 region has 12 residues. Germline CDR1 and CDR2: MNHEY and SVGAGI. Trimming stripped 5 bases from V and 8 bases from J, with 12 bases between. CDR3 in amino acids: CASSTFTGGYTF. The CDR3 DNA reads as TGTGCCAGCAGTACCTTCACGGGAGGCTACACCTTC.